Listed below are T cell receptor beta chains from one sample, sequenced in a study of spatial heterogeneity in lung cancer. Each CDR3 protein gets one entry after TCRdb re-called the 5' RACE reads with MiXCR. Of under 45,000 distinct CDR3 sequences detected, more than 6.5% appear once; the ten largest clones hold roughly 8.8%. The sequenced sample was PBMCs, obtained at follow-up. These receptors came from a male donor with early-stage non-small cell lung cancer. Each CDR3 is given with its conserved first and last residue. The D gene is left open where the match is weak. Clone size, where shown, is once, few, many, or a class for clones that have expanded.

>TRBJ1-2|TRBD1|many|TRBV12-3/TRBV12-4
CASSRDRPNYGYTF
TGTGCCAGCAGCCGGGACAGGCCCAACTATGGCTACACCTTC
>TRBJ2-3|TRBD2|many|TRBV5-1
CASSSQAGATDTQYF
TGCGCCAGCAGCTCGCAAGCGGGGGCCACAGATACGCAGTATTTT
>TRBJ1-1|TRBD1|many|TRBV4-2
CASSQDLQGAGTEAFF
TGTGCCAGCAGCCAAGATCTCCAGGGGGCTGGCACTGAAGCTTTCTTT
>TRBJ2-1|-|few|TRBV20-1
CSARGAGATSNEQFF
TGCAGTGCTAGAGGGGCAGGGGCGACAAGCAATGAGCAGTTCTTC
>TRBJ1-2|-|many|TRBV7-8
CASVETPNLYGYTF
TGTGCCAGCGTAGAAACGCCGAATCTTTATGGCTACACCTTC
>TRBJ1-2|TRBD1|many|TRBV7-2
CASSQGQGYGYTF
TGTGCCAGCAGTCAGGGACAGGGGTATGGCTACACCTTC
>TRBJ2-5|TRBD1|many|TRBV2
CASSQGTGWETQYF
TGTGCCAGCAGTCAGGGGACAGGATGGGAGACCCAGTACTTC
>TRBJ2-7|-|few|TRBV29-1
CSVGIGSSYEQYF
TGCAGCGTTGGGATAGGGAGCTCCTACGAGCAGTACTTC
>TRBJ2-7|-|many|TRBV7-2
CASSPGGMGEQYF
TGTGCCAGCAGCCCTGGGGGGATGGGCGAGCAGTACTTC
>TRBJ2-6|-|few|TRBV11-3
CASSNSAGRSGANVLTF
TGTGCCAGCAGCAACTCGGCAGGGAGGTCAGGGGCCAACGTCCTGACTTTC
>TRBJ2-4|-|-|TRBV3-1
CASSWGSAKNIQYF
TGTGCCAGCAGCTGGGGGTCGGCCAAAAACATTCAGTACTTC
>TRBJ1-6|-|many|TRBV18
CASSESEQVYNSPLHF
TGTGCCAGCTCCGAAAGTGAACAGGTCTATAATTCACCCCTCCACTTT
>TRBJ2-3|TRBD2|few|TRBV6-1
CASNLRGGYDTQYF
TGTGCCAGCAACTTGCGGGGGGGCTACGATACGCAGTATTTT
>TRBJ1-5|TRBD1|-|TRBV5-4
CASSPGTGADQPQHF
TGTGCCAGCAGCCCTGGGACAGGGGCAGATCAGCCCCAGCATTTT
>TRBJ2-7|-|few|TRBV7-2
CASSLGPHSYEQYF
TGTGCCAGCAGCTTAGGTCCGCACTCCTACGAGCAGTACTTC
>TRBJ1-1|-|many|TRBV7-3
CASSLHGPNTEAFF
TGTGCCAGCAGCTTACACGGTCCCAACACTGAAGCTTTCTTT
>TRBJ1-2|TRBD1|many|TRBV2
CASNPGTGSNYGYTF
TGTGCCAGCAACCCCGGGACAGGTTCTAACTATGGCTACACCTTC
>TRBJ1-2|-|-|TRBV12-3/TRBV12-4
CASRLGGLVSGYTF
TGTGCCAGCAGGCTAGGGGGGCTCGTCAGTGGCTACACCTTC
>TRBJ2-1|-|many|TRBV3-1
CASSQAEGLGINEQFF
TGTGCCAGCAGCCAAGCCGAGGGTTTGGGTATCAATGAGCAGTTCTTC
>TRBJ1-2|-|many|TRBV7-9
CASDSQTGRPYGYTF
TGTGCCAGCGACTCTCAGACGGGACGCCCGTATGGCTACACCTTC
>TRBJ2-1|-|many|TRBV15
CATSRDSGPGTYNEQFF
TGTGCCACCAGCAGAGATTCAGGGCCAGGGACGTACAATGAGCAGTTCTTC
>TRBJ2-7|-|-|TRBV2
CASSPREGVLEQYF
TGTGCCAGCAGTCCCAGGGAGGGGGTACTCGAGCAGTACTTC
>TRBJ1-4|-|many|TRBV18
CASSPGDREKLFF
TGTGCCAGCTCACCAGGGGACCGTGAAAAACTGTTTTTT
>TRBJ1-5|-|many|TRBV4-2
CASTLGPNQPQHF
TGTGCCAGCACCCTCGGCCCGAATCAGCCCCAGCATTTT
>TRBJ2-3|TRBD1|many|TRBV6-5
CASSSTGDYTDTQYF
TGTGCCAGCAGTTCGACAGGGGATTACACAGATACGCAGTATTTT
>TRBJ2-6|TRBD1|many|TRBV7-3
CASSLGSGTEFSGANVLTF
TGTGCCAGCAGCTTAGGATCCGGGACAGAGTTCTCTGGGGCCAACGTCCTGACTTTC
>TRBJ1-1|TRBD1|-|TRBV20-1
CSARETGGTEAFF
TGCAGTGCTAGAGAGACAGGGGGCACTGAAGCTTTCTTT
>TRBJ1-1|-|medium-sized|TRBV12-3/TRBV12-4
CASTSSVRDTEAFF
TGTGCCAGCACCTCTTCGGTCCGGGACACTGAAGCTTTCTTT
>TRBJ2-7|TRBD1|many|TRBV10-3
CAIRLTGGLGEQYF
TGTGCCATCAGACTGACAGGGGGCCTAGGGGAGCAGTACTTC
>TRBJ2-2|TRBD1|many|TRBV10-1
CASSPLTGTGELFF
TGCGCCAGCAGTCCTTTGACAGGGACCGGGGAGCTGTTTTTT
>TRBJ2-3|TRBD1|medium-sized|TRBV24-1
CATSDSATPGGGTGTDTQYF
TGTGCCACCAGTGATTCTGCTACCCCAGGGGGTGGGACGGGCACAGATACGCAGTATTTT
>TRBJ1-1|-|many|TRBV11-2
CASSLELGLGTEAFF
TGTGCCAGCAGCTTAGAGCTGGGTCTGGGGACTGAAGCTTTCTTT
>TRBJ1-6|TRBD1|-|TRBV30
CAWSVVTGDSPLHF
TGTGCCTGGAGTGTAGTAACAGGGGATTCACCCCTCCACTTT
>TRBJ2-1|TRBD2|-|TRBV7-2
CASSSFILADNEQFF
TGTGCCAGCAGCTCCTTCATACTAGCGGACAATGAGCAGTTCTTC
>TRBJ2-7|-|medium-sized|TRBV7-9
CASSSVSYEQYF
TGTGCCAGCAGCTCTGTCTCCTACGAGCAGTACTTC
>TRBJ2-1|-|many|TRBV5-1
CASSLGQYNEQFF
TGCGCCAGCAGCTTGGGACAGTACAATGAGCAGTTCTTC
>TRBJ2-5|-|few|TRBV5-1
CASRGSPSETQYF
TGCGCCAGCAGGGGGTCCCCGTCGGAGACCCAGTACTTC
>TRBJ2-1|TRBD1|many|TRBV6-1
CASSDPGQGVHEQFF
TGTGCCAGCAGTGATCCGGGACAGGGGGTACATGAGCAGTTCTTC
>TRBJ2-5|-|-|TRBV7-9
CASSHPLSGRGKETQYF
TGTGCCAGCAGCCATCCTTTATCTGGCCGGGGGAAAGAGACCCAGTACTTC
>TRBJ2-2|TRBD1|many|TRBV19
CASSPGQGIGELFF
TGTGCCAGTAGTCCGGGACAGGGGATCGGGGAGCTGTTTTTT
>TRBJ2-3|-|many|TRBV27
CASRGTPMSTDTQYF
TGTGCCAGCAGGGGGACGCCCATGAGCACAGATACGCAGTATTTT
>TRBJ2-3|-|many|TRBV3-1
CASSPDSPDTQYF
TGTGCCAGCAGCCCTGACAGTCCAGATACGCAGTATTTT